Listed below are T cell receptor beta chains from one sample, sequenced in a study of T cell repertoires in ileal Crohn's disease. TCRdb's copy holds only in-frame clones and misses some; the assay was immunoSEQ multiplex PCR. The sample consists of 6,000 to 8,500 clones, 80% to 90% of them appearing once. Sequencing was carried out using ileal tissue. Receptors were obtained from an adult with Crohn's disease. The CDR3 runs from the conserved cysteine through the conserved F or W. Fields, in order: CDR3 protein, CDR3 DNA, D gene, V gene, J gene, clone size. D genes are given only for firm matches. Clone size appears in some rows only: once, few, many, or a class for an expanded clone.

CDR3aa: CANPDGTGGENEQFF; CDR3nt: TGTGCCAACCCGGACGGGACAGGGGGCGAGAATGAGCAGTTCTTC; d_gene: TRBD1; v_gene: TRBV6-1; j_gene: TRBJ2-1; abundance: -
CDR3aa: CASSLLGGGTYNEQFF; CDR3nt: TGTGCCAGCAGTTTATTGGGGGGAGGAACCTACAATGAGCAGTTCTTC; d_gene: -; v_gene: TRBV27; j_gene: TRBJ2-1; abundance: -
CDR3aa: CASSFNRITNYGYTF; CDR3nt: TGTGCCAGCAGCTTTAACAGGATTACTAACTATGGCTACACCTTC; d_gene: -; v_gene: TRBV7-2; j_gene: TRBJ1-2; abundance: -
CDR3aa: CASSPGRLAGVQTQYF; CDR3nt: TGCGCCAGCAGCCCCGGTAGGCTAGCGGGGGTACAAACGCAGTATTTT; d_gene: TRBD2; v_gene: TRBV5-1; j_gene: TRBJ2-3; abundance: -
CDR3aa: CASSRAQGNTEAFF; CDR3nt: TGTGCCAGCTCACGTGCCCAGGGAAACACTGAAGCTTTCTTT; d_gene: -; v_gene: TRBV18; j_gene: TRBJ1-1; abundance: -
CDR3aa: CASSSSGSYNSPLHF; CDR3nt: TGTGCCAGCAGCTCTTCGGGCTCCTATAATTCACCCCTCCACTTT; d_gene: -; v_gene: TRBV7-9; j_gene: TRBJ1-6; abundance: -
CDR3aa: CASSPEWGAPDTQYF; CDR3nt: TGTGCCAGCAGCCCCGAGTGGGGAGCCCCAGATACGCAGTATTTT; d_gene: -; v_gene: TRBV14; j_gene: TRBJ2-3; abundance: -
CDR3aa: CASSSATGIGELFF; CDR3nt: TGTGCCAGTAGTTCTGCTACAGGGATCGGGGAGCTGTTTTTT; d_gene: -; v_gene: TRBV19; j_gene: TRBJ2-2; abundance: -
CDR3aa: CASGLAGGTEAFF; CDR3nt: TGTGCTAGTGGTTTGGCCGGGGGGACTGAAGCTTTCTTT; d_gene: -; v_gene: TRBV12-5; j_gene: TRBJ1-1; abundance: -
CDR3aa: CASSPGHVEAYEQYF; CDR3nt: TGCGCCAGCAGCCCAGGACATGTGGAAGCCTACGAGCAGTACTTC; d_gene: -; v_gene: TRBV5-1; j_gene: TRBJ2-7; abundance: -
CDR3aa: CASSPPPGGNEAFF; CDR3nt: TGTGCCAGCAGCCCCCCACCGGGGGGGAATGAAGCTTTCTTT; d_gene: -; v_gene: TRBV7-9; j_gene: TRBJ1-1; abundance: -
CDR3aa: CAISRDTPRADTQYF; CDR3nt: TGTGCCATCAGTCGGGACACTCCAAGGGCAGATACGCAGTATTTT; d_gene: -; v_gene: TRBV10-3; j_gene: TRBJ2-3; abundance: -
CDR3aa: CASSDRGGVETQYF; CDR3nt: TGTGCCAGCAGTGACAGGGGAGGGGTAGAGACCCAGTACTTC; d_gene: -; v_gene: TRBV6-6; j_gene: TRBJ2-5; abundance: -
CDR3aa: CASSTSGWANEQFF; CDR3nt: TGTGCCAGCAGTACTAGCGGGTGGGCGAATGAGCAGTTCTTC; d_gene: TRBD2; v_gene: TRBV5-4; j_gene: TRBJ2-1; abundance: -
CDR3aa: CASTGQGGQETQYF; CDR3nt: TGTGCCAGCACCGGACAGGGAGGCCAAGAGACCCAGTACTTC; d_gene: TRBD1; v_gene: TRBV25-1; j_gene: TRBJ2-5; abundance: few
CDR3aa: CASGGDGVTDTQYF; CDR3nt: TGTGCCAGCGGGGGGGATGGAGTCACAGATACGCAGTATTTT; d_gene: TRBD2; v_gene: TRBV25-1; j_gene: TRBJ2-3; abundance: once
CDR3aa: CASSVAAGGDNEKLFF; CDR3nt: TGTGCCAGCAGCGTAGCTGCGGGGGGTGATAATGAAAAACTGTTTTTT; d_gene: -; v_gene: TRBV9; j_gene: TRBJ1-4; abundance: -
CDR3aa: CASSGRRDREVREQFF; CDR3nt: TGTGCCAGCAGCGGAAGACGGGACAGGGAGGTTAGGGAGCAGTTCTTC; d_gene: TRBD1; v_gene: TRBV9; j_gene: TRBJ2-1; abundance: few
CDR3aa: CASSGQTGFTEAFF; CDR3nt: TGTGCCAGCAGTGGGCAGACAGGGTTCACTGAAGCTTTCTTT; d_gene: TRBD1; v_gene: TRBV6-1; j_gene: TRBJ1-1; abundance: few
CDR3aa: CASSRDRGLLWGYTF; CDR3nt: TGTGCCAGCAGCCGGGACAGGGGCCTACTTTGGGGCTACACCTTC; d_gene: TRBD1; v_gene: TRBV6-5; j_gene: TRBJ1-2; abundance: -
CDR3aa: CASSLLRTSGRGYNEQFF; CDR3nt: TGTGCCAGCAGCCTACTTCGGACTAGCGGGAGGGGATACAATGAGCAGTTCTTC; d_gene: TRBD2; v_gene: TRBV7-9; j_gene: TRBJ2-1; abundance: few
CDR3aa: CASSPATAASGANVLTF; CDR3nt: TGTGCCAGCTCACCAGCGACAGCCGCATCTGGGGCCAACGTCCTGACTTTC; d_gene: -; v_gene: TRBV18; j_gene: TRBJ2-6; abundance: -
CDR3aa: CASSHGGNTEAFF; CDR3nt: TGTGCCAGCAGCCACGGGGGGAACACTGAAGCTTTCTTT; d_gene: -; v_gene: TRBV7-3; j_gene: TRBJ1-1; abundance: -
CDR3aa: CASSRDRGTEAFF; CDR3nt: TGTGCCAGCAGTCGGGACAGGGGGACTGAAGCTTTCTTT; d_gene: TRBD1; v_gene: TRBV6-1; j_gene: TRBJ1-1; abundance: -
CDR3aa: CASSHQTDTQYF; CDR3nt: TGCGCCAGCAGCCACCAGACAGATACGCAGTATTTT; d_gene: -; v_gene: TRBV4-1; j_gene: TRBJ2-3; abundance: once
CDR3aa: CASSQGLASETQYF; CDR3nt: TGCGCCAGCAGCCAAGGTCTAGCATCGGAGACCCAGTACTTC; d_gene: -; v_gene: TRBV4-1; j_gene: TRBJ2-5; abundance: -
CDR3aa: CSVSRQPSGAFF; CDR3nt: TGCAGCGTTAGCCGGCAACCCTCGGGAGCTTTCTTT; d_gene: -; v_gene: TRBV29-1; j_gene: TRBJ1-1; abundance: few
CDR3aa: CASSPISGANTGELFF; CDR3nt: TGTGCCAGCAGCCCGATAAGCGGGGCGAACACCGGGGAGCTGTTTTTT; d_gene: TRBD2; v_gene: TRBV14; j_gene: TRBJ2-2; abundance: few
CDR3aa: CASSLGAGSTDTQYF; CDR3nt: TGCGCCAGCAGCTTAGGAGCGGGCTCCACAGATACGCAGTATTTT; d_gene: -; v_gene: TRBV5-1; j_gene: TRBJ2-3; abundance: -
CDR3aa: CASSYRGDTEAFF; CDR3nt: TGTGCCAGCAGTTACCGGGGGGACACTGAAGCTTTCTTT; d_gene: -; v_gene: TRBV6-5; j_gene: TRBJ1-1; abundance: -
CDR3aa: CASRQYAGGPGEQYF; CDR3nt: TGCGCCAGCAGACAATATGCGGGAGGGCCCGGCGAGCAGTACTTC; d_gene: TRBD2; v_gene: TRBV5-1; j_gene: TRBJ2-7; abundance: -
CDR3aa: CASSQDREGDNQPQHF; CDR3nt: TGCGCCAGCAGCCAAGACAGGGAAGGGGACAATCAGCCCCAGCATTTT; d_gene: -; v_gene: TRBV4-1; j_gene: TRBJ1-5; abundance: -
CDR3aa: CASSEAREQETQYF; CDR3nt: TGTGCCAGCAGTGAGGCGAGGGAGCAAGAGACCCAGTACTTC; d_gene: -; v_gene: TRBV25-1; j_gene: TRBJ2-5; abundance: -
CDR3aa: CASSPTEVSYEQYF; CDR3nt: TGTGCCAGCTCACCGACAGAAGTCTCCTACGAGCAGTACTTC; d_gene: -; v_gene: TRBV18; j_gene: TRBJ2-7; abundance: -
CDR3aa: CASRATGQANSPLHF; CDR3nt: TGTGCCAGCAGGGCCACGGGACAGGCAAATTCACCCCTCCACTTT; d_gene: TRBD1; v_gene: TRBV6-5; j_gene: TRBJ1-6; abundance: -
CDR3aa: CASSSLLTEAFF; CDR3nt: TGTGCCAGCAGCTCCCTCCTCACTGAAGCTTTCTTT; d_gene: -; v_gene: TRBV7-9; j_gene: TRBJ1-1; abundance: -
CDR3aa: CAWSVLAGFNEQFF; CDR3nt: TGTGCCTGGAGTGTACTAGCGGGATTTAATGAGCAGTTCTTC; d_gene: TRBD2; v_gene: TRBV30; j_gene: TRBJ2-1; abundance: -
CDR3aa: CASSESLRSYEQYF; CDR3nt: TGTGCCAGCAGTGAATCGTTGCGGAGCTACGAGCAGTACTTC; d_gene: -; v_gene: TRBV2; j_gene: TRBJ2-7; abundance: -
CDR3aa: CASSPDRGTFGAFF; CDR3nt: TGTGCCAGCTCGCCGGACAGGGGAACATTTGGAGCTTTCTTT; d_gene: TRBD1; v_gene: TRBV18; j_gene: TRBJ1-1; abundance: few
CDR3aa: CASSKVTLGQGAPSGNHYNEQFF; CDR3nt: TGTGCCAGCAGCAAAGTCACCCTGGGACAGGGGGCTCCTAGCGGGAACCACTACAATGAGCAGTTCTTC; d_gene: -; v_gene: TRBV21-1; j_gene: TRBJ2-1; abundance: once